This T cell receptor beta chain was observed in a study of CD8 T cells in Susac syndrome. Study in general: Patients with Susac syndrome were therapy-naive, treated with corticosteroids, or treated with intravenous immunoglobulin alone when blood was collected.

TEMRA cells underwent FACS enrichment and CD8+ and CD4+ T cells underwent negative isolation. Points from the study as a whole: Total CD8+ and CD8+ TEMRA repertoires contained around 15 and five Susac-specific public clones, respectively.

As regards this clonotype: Its cognate antigen is unknown.

Per germline, CDR1 SQVTM and CDR2 ANQGSEA. Trimming at V came to 8 bases and at J to 4 bases, leaving 8 bases not matched to a gene. This CDR3 is 14 amino acids long. RNA, at roughly 0.45 to 1 ug, was reverse transcribed with random hexamers. TCRdb recomputed calls from the immunoSEQ multiplex PCR reads with MiXCR, one row per CDR3 protein. The top ten hold approximately 0.39% of the sample, which has about 84,000 distinct CDR3 sequences, 90% to 97% seen once. Sequenced input: CD8+ T cells from PBMCs. The rearrangement uses TRBV29-1 and TRBJ2-1; TRBD2 matches 10 bases. This sequence originates from a human donor with Susac syndrome. The CDR3 is CSFLAGEGYNEQFF. The CDR3, as DNA: TGCAGCTTTCTAGCGGGAGAGGGTTACAATGAGCAGTTCTTC.